This T cell receptor beta chain was sequenced during a study of cytomegalovirus exposure and HLA in healthy donors. This clone was seen a few times. Both 60 Vbeta primers and 13 Jbeta primers went into the PCR. Here immunoSEQ multiplex PCR was the method, and the copy in TCRdb shows in-frame clones only, minus some. The table shows 130,000 to 150,000 clones, with about 80% occurring only once. Sample: PBMCs. The sequence came from a man under 40 in good health and CMV-seronegative.

The CDR3 DNA reads TGTGCCAGCAGTGGGACAGGGGGCGGAAACACCATATATTTT. Protein sequence: CASSGTGGGNTIYF. The J gene is TRBJ1-3, the V gene TRBV6-5, with 12 bases lining up with TRBD1. The germline V gene has CDR1 MNHEY and CDR2 SVGAGI. This CDR3 spans 14 amino acids. Trimming at V came to 5 bases and at J to 4 bases, leaving 0 bases not matched to a gene.